These 18 T cell receptor beta chains came from one sample sequenced in a study of cytotoxic CD8 clonotypes in ibrutinib-treated CLL. Clones were sequenced by immunoSEQ multiplex PCR, and TCRdb holds only the in-frame ones, with some missing. The repertoire holds 100,000 to 150,000 clones, with 80% to 90% as singletons. Sample: PBMCs, taken after 24 months of ibrutinib treatment. Receptor source: a human donor with chronic lymphocytic leukemia.

The rearrangement joins TRBV30 to TRBJ2-7; D not certain. Trimming cost V 0 bases and J 3 bases, with 6 bases left between them. The CDR3 is 12 amino acids. CDR1 and CDR2 (germline): GTSNPN, SVGIG (reference sequence). CDR3 in DNA: TGTGCCTGGAGTGTAAAGGGCTACGAGCAGTACTTC. It codes for CAWSVKGYEQYF.

The CDR3 DNA reads as TGTGCCAGCTCAGCGGACAGAGGGTCTGGAAACACCATATATTTT. This encodes CASSADRGSGNTIYF. The V and J genes are TRBV18 and TRBJ1-3; D might be TRBD1 (6 bases). Trimming took off 5 bases at V and 1 base at J, with 12 bases between the two ends. The germline V gene encodes CDR1 KGHSH and CDR2 LQKENI. This CDR3 is 15 amino acids long.

The chain combines TRBV19 with TRBJ2-4; D may be TRBD2 (5 bases). Germline CDR1 reads LNHDA; CDR2 reads SQIVND (reference sequence). The ends were cut back, 0 bases at V and 11 bases at J, with 11 bases in the middle. The CDR3 runs to 13 residues. The CDR3 sequence is CASSIEWETFQYF. DNA for the CDR3: TGTGCCAGTAGTATAGAATGGGAGACCTTTCAGTACTTC.

The count of this clone is one. This rearrangement joins TRBV18 to TRBJ2-3; the D is unclear. The CDR3 runs 13 residues. CDR1 KGHSH and CDR2 LQKENI come from the germline V gene. The germline V and J ends were trimmed by 0 bases and 7 bases, with 8 bases remaining between them. In nucleotides, the CDR3 is TGTGCCAGCTCACCACCCGTCAAGAATACGCAGTATTTT. This codes for CASSPPVKNTQYF.

The genes are TRBV4-1 and TRBJ1-1; 7 nucleotides match TRBD1. The CDR3 runs 16 residues. V shed 4 bases, J shed 3 bases, and the junction held 11 bases outside the gene matches. The germline V gene encodes CDR1 MGHRA and CDR2 YSYEKL. The CDR3 DNA is TGCGCCAGCAGCCTCCTTGGGACAGACGCTTACACTGAAGCTTTCTTT. This codes for CASSLLGTDAYTEAFF.

The gene calls are TRBV29-1 and TRBJ2-3; 7 bases match TRBD2. The CDR3 spans 14 residues. The germline CDR1 and CDR2 sequences are SQVTM and ANQGSEA. V gave up 7 bases and J gave up 5 bases; unmatched junction bases: 12. The CDR3, as DNA: TGCAGCGGCCAAAGCGGGAACGAGAGAGATACGCAGTATTTT. The encoded protein is CSGQSGNERDTQYF.

The V gene is TRBV5-6, the J gene TRBJ2-7; 12 positions agree with TRBD2. The V gene end was trimmed by 4 bases and the J gene end by 3 bases; junction bases not matched to a gene: 5. The CDR3 extends over 15 amino acids. The V gene's germline CDR1 is SGHDT and CDR2 YYEEEE. CDR3 protein: CASSPGTSGFYEQYF. The CDR3 DNA reads as TGTGCCAGCAGCCCCGGGACTAGCGGGTTCTACGAGCAGTACTTC. Based on the CDR3 plus reference TRBV5-6 and TRBJ2-7, the full variable domain is DAGVTQSPTHLIKTRGQQVTLRCSPKSGHDTVSWYQQALGQGPQFIFQYYEEEERQRGNFPDRFSGHQFPNYSSELNVNALLLGDSALYLCASSPGTSGFYEQYFGPGTRLTVT.

This rearrangement joins TRBV28 to TRBJ2-5; D is perhaps TRBD1 or TRBD2 (6 bases each). The ends were cut back, 2 bases at V and 4 bases at J, with 8 bases in the middle. Germline V gives CDR1 MDHEN, CDR2 SYDVKM. The CDR3 spans 13 residues. CDR3 bases: TGTGCCAGCAGTTTAGGGGGGCGAGAGACCCAGTACTTC. As protein: CASSLGGRETQYF.

This clone has a single count. J is TRBJ1-4 and V is TRBV7-8; 9 positions agree with TRBD1. V lost 0 bases to trimming and J lost 8 bases; unmatched junction nucleotides: 13. Germline lookup yields CDR1 SGHVS and CDR2 FQNEAQ. CDR3 length equals 18 residues. This CDR3 is CASSLAGTGKGSREKLFF. The CDR3 region has the DNA TGTGCCAGCAGCTTAGCAGGGACAGGGAAGGGTTCGAGGGAAAAACTGTTTTTT.

V is TRBV19 and J is TRBJ1-2, with TRBD1 as a possible D gene (6 bases). Trimming removed 5 bases at V and 6 bases at J, with 31 bases between. Germline loops: CDR1 LNHDA, CDR2 SQIVND (reference sequence). CDR3 length equals 19 residues. CDR3 amino acids: CASSATYRMGGQFKNGYTF. In DNA form, the CDR3 reads TGTGCCAGTAGTGCGACCTATCGGATGGGGGGCCAATTTAAGAATGGCTACACCTTC.

J is TRBJ2-7 and V is TRBV4-2, with 8 bases matching TRBD2. The CDR3 covers 15 residues. V lost 2 bases, J lost 4 bases, and 7 bases stayed unmatched. CDR1 and CDR2 (germline): LGHNA, YNFKEQ. CDR3 residues: CASSQHPGLGYEQYF. The CDR3 DNA follows: TGTGCCAGCAGCCAACACCCGGGACTAGGGTACGAGCAGTACTTC.

The chain's CDR3 is CASSSRLAGGSPPYEQYF. CDR3 nucleotide sequence: TGTGCCAGCAGCTCGCGACTAGCGGGGGGCAGTCCCCCCTACGAGCAGTACTTC. The chain links TRBV7-2 to TRBJ2-7, with TRBD2 identical over 13 bases. Per the germline V gene, CDR1 is SGHTA and CDR2 is FQGNSA. This CDR3 is built from 18 residues. V gave up 4 bases and J gave up 2 bases; unmatched junction bases: 11.

Note on this clone: The junction differs from germline at one of its ends, possibly a read error. V gene TRBV6-1 combines with J gene TRBJ1-2; the D is unclear. Per germline, CDR1 MNHNS and CDR2 SASEGT. CDR3 length equals 12 residues. The CDR3 sequence: CASNEGREGYTF. The CDR3 DNA sequence: TGTGCCAGCAATGAAGGGCGGGAAGGCTACACCTTC.

The rearrangement uses TRBV30 and TRBJ1-6, with D possibly TRBD1 on 5 matching bases. Germline-derived CDR1 and CDR2 are GTSNPN and SVGIG (reference sequence). V lost 4 bases and J 5 bases, leaving 12 bases between the germline ends. The CDR3 sequence is 14 residues long. CDR3 coding DNA: TGTGCCTGGAAGGTGGGGCAGAATAATTCACCCCTCCACTTT. This codes for CAWKVGQNNSPLHF.

The DNA of the CDR3 is TGTGCCCGAAGGGGGGACTATGGCTACACCTTC. Translation: CARRGDYGYTF. This chain connects TRBV6-1 to TRBJ1-2; TRBD1 is a possible D gene (6 bases). V was clipped by 11 bases and J by 3 bases, with 10 bases between them. CDR1 MNHNS and CDR2 SASEGT come from the germline V gene. This CDR3 has 11 residues.

Points on this clone: This clone may be a read error of a much larger clone one base away. The identical CDR3 is also encoded by other nucleotide sequences in the sample. The V gene is TRBV18, the J gene TRBJ1-2; D is ambiguous. Trimming pared 2 bases from V and 0 bases from J, leaving 4 bases between. Looked up from germline, CDR1 is KGHSH and CDR2 is LQKENI. This CDR3 region has 13 residues. DNA of the CDR3: TGTGCCAGCTCACCAGAAGCTAACTATGGCTACACCTTC. Its protein product is CASSPEANYGYTF. Complete variable domain (other parts from reference TRBV18 and TRBJ1-2): NAGVMQNPRHLVRRRGQEARLRCSPMKGHSHVYWYRQLPEEGLKFMVYLQKENIIDESGMPKERFSAEFPKEGPSILRIQQVVRGDSAAYFCASSPEANYGYTFGSGTRLTVV.

CDR3 coding DNA: TGTGCCAGCAGCTTCTCAGACAGGGGTGGAGAGCAGTACTTC. Its translation: CASSFSDRGGEQYF. The genes are TRBV11-2 and TRBJ2-7, with 8 bases identical to TRBD1. Trimming at V came to 3 bases and at J to 7 bases, leaving 8 bases not matched to a gene. The CDR3 runs to 14 residues. Germline assignment: CDR1 SGHAT and CDR2 FQNNGV.

The chain joins TRBV7-8 to TRBJ1-2; 9 bases line up with TRBD1. The germline CDR1 and CDR2 sequences are SGHVS and FQNEAQ. The CDR3 runs to 16 residues. With 5 bases clipped from V and 6 bases from J, the junction kept 13 bases outside the gene matches. CDR3 sequence reads: CASSGRQGEEVDGYTF. The CDR3 DNA sequence: TGTGCCAGCAGCGGCCGACAGGGGGAGGAGGTAGATGGCTACACCTTC.